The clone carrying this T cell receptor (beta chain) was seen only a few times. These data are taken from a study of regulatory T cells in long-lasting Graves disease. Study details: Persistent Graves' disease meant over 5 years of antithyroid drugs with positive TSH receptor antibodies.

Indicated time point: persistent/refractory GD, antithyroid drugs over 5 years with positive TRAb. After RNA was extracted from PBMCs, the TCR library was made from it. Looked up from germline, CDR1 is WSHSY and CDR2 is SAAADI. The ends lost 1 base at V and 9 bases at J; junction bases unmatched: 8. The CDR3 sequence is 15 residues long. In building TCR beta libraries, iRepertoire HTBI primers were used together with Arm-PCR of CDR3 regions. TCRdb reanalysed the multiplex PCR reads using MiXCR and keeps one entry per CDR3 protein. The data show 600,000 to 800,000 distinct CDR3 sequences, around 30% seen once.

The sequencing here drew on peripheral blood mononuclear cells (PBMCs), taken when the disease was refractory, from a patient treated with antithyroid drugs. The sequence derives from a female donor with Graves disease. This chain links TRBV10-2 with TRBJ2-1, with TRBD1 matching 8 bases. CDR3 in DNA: TGCGCCAGCAGTGAGTACGCGGGACAGGCGGGTGAGCAGTTCTTC. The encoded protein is CASSEYAGQAGEQFF.